Shown below are 12 T cell receptor beta chains from a single sample sequenced in a study of cytomegalovirus exposure and HLA in healthy donors. The protocol was immunoSEQ multiplex PCR, while the TCRdb copy is restricted to in-frame clones and leaves out a portion. The table has under 100,000 clones, almost 85% seen once. The sequenced material came from PBMCs. The source of these receptors is a woman between 18 and 29 years old in good health and CMV-seropositive.

The rearrangement links TRBV7-8 to TRBJ2-5; 12 bases match TRBD2. Looked up from germline, CDR1 is SGHVS and CDR2 is FQNEAQ. The length of the CDR3 is 15 residues. The V gene end was trimmed by 3 bases and the J gene end by 5 bases; junction bases not matched to a gene: 4. CDR3 coding DNA: TGTGCCAGCAGCTTTCCTAGCGGGGGGGCGGAGACCCAGTACTTC. This translates into CASSFPSGGAETQYF.

This clone turned up a few times. J is TRBJ2-7 and V is TRBV6-1, with a possible D match to TRBD2 (6 bases). Germline V lookup: CDR1 MNHNS, CDR2 SASEGT. CDR3 length equals 13 residues. The V gene lost 2 bases and the J gene lost 6 bases, with 11 bases spanning the gap. CDR3 coding DNA: TGTGCCAGCAGTGAAAAAGGAGGGACCGAGCAGTACTTC. Its translation: CASSEKGGTEQYF.

V and J are TRBV6-5 and TRBJ2-7; D may be TRBD2 (5 bases). The CDR3 is 14 residues long. Trimming removed 0 bases from V and 6 bases from J, with 12 bases in between. The germline gives CDR1 MNHEY, CDR2 SVGAGI. This CDR3 reads CASSYSKRGVEQYF. In nucleotides, the CDR3 is TGTGCCAGCAGTTACTCGAAACGGGGAGTCGAGCAGTACTTC.

This chain connects TRBV29-1 to TRBJ2-1; D is possibly TRBD1 (5 bases). The CDR3 contains 18 residues. The germline V gene has CDR1 SQVTM and CDR2 ANQGSEA. The V and J ends lost 4 bases and 0 bases respectively, with 22 bases between them. DNA for the CDR3: TGCAGCGTTGTATCTTCTGACAGTGCACTGAGCTCCTACAATGAGCAGTTCTTC. Encoded protein: CSVVSSDSALSSYNEQFF.

The rearrangement uses TRBV15 and TRBJ2-1, with 9 bases matching TRBD1. The CDR3 length is 16 residues. Germline loops: CDR1 LNHNV, CDR2 YYDKDF (reference sequence). V shed 2 bases, J shed 5 bases, and the junction held 7 bases outside the gene matches. The CDR3 bases are TGTGCCACCAGCAGACCGGGACAGGGACCCAACAATGAGCAGTTCTTC. Translation gives CATSRPGQGPNNEQFF. Supplemented by reference TRBV15 and TRBJ2-1, the full variable domain reads DAMVIQNPRYQVTQFGKPVTLSCSQTLNHNVMYWYQQKSSQAPKLLFHYYDKDFNNEADTPDNFQSRRPNTSFCFLDIRSPGLGDTAMYLCATSRPGQGPNNEQFFGPGTRLTVL.

V and J are TRBV7-2 and TRBJ2-5; no definite D call. V was cut by 1 base and J by 5 bases, with 8 bases left in between. The CDR3 is 13 amino acids. Germline CDR1 reads SGHTA; CDR2 reads FQGNSA. The CDR3 reads CASSLVAVETQYF. As DNA, the CDR3 is TGTGCCAGCAGCTTAGTTGCGGTGGAGACCCAGTACTTC.

The chain recombines TRBV2 with TRBJ1-5; 7 positions agree with TRBD1. The CDR3 covers 17 residues. CDR1 and CDR2 (germline): SNHLY, FYNNEI. The junction had 11 bases not matched to a gene; V was cut back by 4 bases and J by 2 bases. CDR3 residues: CASSGDRAGVGNQPQHF. In nucleotides, the CDR3 is TGTGCCAGCAGTGGTGACAGGGCAGGGGTCGGCAATCAGCCCCAGCATTTT.

V gene TRBV5-1 combines with J gene TRBJ1-3; TRBD1 is a possible D gene (5 bases). CDR3 length equals 15 residues. V was cut by 4 bases and J by 0 bases, with 11 bases left in between. Germline V gene data show CDR1 as SGHRS and CDR2 as YFSETQ. CDR3 protein: CASSKEGSSGNTIYF. In nucleotides, the CDR3 is TGCGCCAGCAGCAAGGAGGGGAGCTCTGGAAACACCATATATTTT.

The chain joins TRBV28 to TRBJ1-4; D possibly corresponds to TRBD1 (5 bases). The CDR3 has 15 residues. Trimming left V 4 bases short and J 0 bases short, with 9 bases between. The germline V gene encodes CDR1 MDHEN and CDR2 SYDVKM. The CDR3 loop reads CASSSGGATNEKLFF. The CDR3, as DNA: TGTGCCAGCAGTTCTGGAGGGGCAACTAATGAAAAACTGTTTTTT.

This rearrangement joins TRBV5-6 to TRBJ1-2, with 10 bases that match TRBD1. CDR1 and CDR2 (germline): SGHDT, YYEEEE. V was clipped by 3 bases and J by 6 bases; unmatched bases: 11. The length of the CDR3 is 16 residues. The CDR3 DNA follows: TGTGCCAGCAGCTGGGCAACAAAGACAGGGGGCGATGGCTACACCTTC. Protein product: CASSWATKTGGDGYTF.

The chain uses TRBV2 and TRBJ2-1, with D possibly matching TRBD1 (6 bases). Germline loops: CDR1 SNHLY, CDR2 FYNNEI. CDR3 length: 18 amino acids. V gave up 0 bases and J gave up 8 bases, with 23 bases separating them. CDR3 protein: CASSEARIFRGGGDEQFF. The DNA of the CDR3 is TGTGCCAGCAGTGAAGCGCGAATTTTCAGGGGCGGAGGCGATGAGCAGTTCTTC.

Comment on this clone: One end of the junction does not line up with germline, which may come from a read error. This chain uses TRBV20-1 with TRBJ2-3; D not resolved. The germline V gene encodes CDR1 DFQATT and CDR2 SNEGSKA (reference sequence). The length of the CDR3 is 10 residues. The CDR3 here is CRATTDTQYF. For the CDR3, the DNA is TGCAGGGCTACTACAGATACGCAGTATTTT.